Listed below are T cell receptor beta chains from one sample, sequenced in a study of blood T cells in healthy people across ages. TCRdb reprocessed the 5' RACE reads with MiXCR, giving one entry per CDR3 protein. This sample has hundreds of thousands of distinct CDR3 sequences; approximately 25% occur once, and the top ten carry 8.5% to 9.5%. The same specimen was also included in a second study, on T cells of mothers and their children.

Sequenced input: blood. Receptor source: a boy between 10 and 17 years old in good health. CDR3s include the opening cysteine and the closing phenylalanine or tryptophan. The order of the fields is clone size, D gene, V gene, J gene, CDR3 length, CDR3 protein, CDR3 DNA. D genes are given only for firm matches. Clone size, where shown, is once, few, many, or a class for clones that have expanded.

clone_size: few; d_call: .; v_call: TRBV9; j_call: TRBJ2-6; cdr3_length: 15; cdr3_aa: CASSLLDSGANVLTF; cdr3_nt: TGTGCCAGCAGCCTACTGGACTCTGGGGCCAACGTCCTGACTTTC
clone_size: .; d_call: .; v_call: TRBV28; j_call: TRBJ1-1; cdr3_length: 13; cdr3_aa: CASRGVPGFWAFF; cdr3_nt: TGTGCCAGCAGGGGAGTCCCGGGCTTTTGGGCTTTCTTT
clone_size: few; d_call: TRBD2; v_call: TRBV28; j_call: TRBJ2-7; cdr3_length: 19; cdr3_aa: CASSSKVPGLAGAPYEQYF; cdr3_nt: TGTGCCAGCAGTTCCAAAGTACCGGGACTAGCGGGAGCCCCCTACGAGCAGTACTTC
clone_size: .; d_call: TRBD2; v_call: TRBV11-2; j_call: TRBJ2-1; cdr3_length: 15; cdr3_aa: CASSFRAPGGNEQFF; cdr3_nt: TGTGCCAGCAGCTTCCGTGCTCCGGGGGGGAATGAGCAGTTCTTC
clone_size: few; d_call: TRBD2; v_call: TRBV7-8; j_call: TRBJ2-7; cdr3_length: 17; cdr3_aa: CASSRITLAGTSYEQYF; cdr3_nt: TGTGCCAGCTCCCGGATTACGCTAGCGGGAACCTCCTACGAGCAGTACTTC
clone_size: .; d_call: TRBD2; v_call: TRBV7-7; j_call: TRBJ2-3; cdr3_length: 16; cdr3_aa: CASSPGLAGGGDTQYF; cdr3_nt: TGTGCTAGCAGCCCCGGACTAGCGGGCGGAGGAGACACGCAGTATTTT
clone_size: few; d_call: TRBD1; v_call: TRBV2; j_call: TRBJ2-2; cdr3_length: 15; cdr3_aa: CASSPRTGATGELFF; cdr3_nt: TGTGCCAGCAGTCCCCGGACAGGGGCGACAGGGGAGCTGTTTTTT
clone_size: .; d_call: TRBD1; v_call: TRBV5-6; j_call: TRBJ1-5; cdr3_length: 14; cdr3_aa: CASSFKTGDQPQHF; cdr3_nt: TGTGCCAGCAGCTTCAAAACAGGGGATCAGCCCCAGCATTTT
clone_size: few; d_call: .; v_call: TRBV7-6; j_call: TRBJ2-7; cdr3_length: 14; cdr3_aa: CASSLGGIGYEQYF; cdr3_nt: TGTGCCAGCAGCTTAGGTGGCATCGGATACGAGCAGTACTTC
clone_size: .; d_call: TRBD2; v_call: TRBV6-5; j_call: TRBJ2-1; cdr3_length: 16; cdr3_aa: CASSSTTGGTYNEQFF; cdr3_nt: TGTGCCAGCAGTTCTACTACCGGGGGGACCTACAATGAGCAGTTCTTC
clone_size: .; d_call: TRBD2; v_call: TRBV11-2; j_call: TRBJ2-1; cdr3_length: 14; cdr3_aa: CASSSREGRNEQFF; cdr3_nt: TGTGCCAGCAGTTCTAGGGAGGGTAGGAATGAGCAGTTCTTC
clone_size: .; d_call: TRBD1; v_call: TRBV25-1; j_call: TRBJ2-7; cdr3_length: 12; cdr3_aa: CASSEGQIEQYF; cdr3_nt: TGTGCCAGCAGTGAGGGACAGATCGAGCAGTACTTC
clone_size: .; d_call: .; v_call: TRBV21-1; j_call: TRBJ2-1; cdr3_length: 14; cdr3_aa: CASRTGTSVNEQFF; cdr3_nt: TGTGCCAGCAGAACCGGGACTAGCGTCAATGAGCAGTTCTTC
clone_size: few; d_call: TRBD1; v_call: TRBV10-3; j_call: TRBJ1-1; cdr3_length: 14; cdr3_aa: CAISAGQPVREAFF; cdr3_nt: TGTGCCATCAGCGCGGGACAGCCAGTGAGGGAAGCTTTCTTT
clone_size: .; d_call: .; v_call: TRBV7-2; j_call: TRBJ2-1; cdr3_length: 15; cdr3_aa: CASRASVTQTGEQFF; cdr3_nt: TGTGCCAGCAGGGCTAGCGTCACCCAGACGGGTGAGCAGTTCTTC
clone_size: .; d_call: .; v_call: TRBV20-1; j_call: TRBJ2-3; cdr3_length: 11; cdr3_aa: CSPSTPDTQYF; cdr3_nt: TGCAGTCCCTCAACCCCCGATACGCAGTATTTT
clone_size: .; d_call: TRBD1; v_call: TRBV20-1; j_call: TRBJ2-3; cdr3_length: 13; cdr3_aa: CSASGQGGDTQYF; cdr3_nt: TGCAGTGCTTCGGGACAGGGAGGCGATACGCAGTATTTT
clone_size: .; d_call: .; v_call: TRBV4-1; j_call: TRBJ2-5; cdr3_length: 15; cdr3_aa: CASSQERRDQETQYF; cdr3_nt: TGCGCCAGCAGCCAAGAACGGCGGGATCAAGAGACCCAGTACTTC
clone_size: many; d_call: TRBD1; v_call: TRBV7-3; j_call: TRBJ2-7; cdr3_length: 15; cdr3_aa: CASSIRSPRGYEQYF; cdr3_nt: TGTGCCAGCAGCATCCGATCTCCCAGGGGGTACGAGCAGTACTTC
clone_size: few; d_call: .; v_call: TRBV6-2/TRBV6-3; j_call: TRBJ2-1; cdr3_length: 14; cdr3_aa: CASSYSLRGTEQFF; cdr3_nt: TGTGCCAGCAGTTACTCGTTGCGAGGTACTGAGCAGTTCTTC
clone_size: many; d_call: TRBD2; v_call: TRBV4-1; j_call: TRBJ2-7; cdr3_length: 15; cdr3_aa: CASSQLTSGSYEQYF; cdr3_nt: TGCGCCAGCAGCCAACTGACTAGCGGATCCTACGAGCAGTACTTC
clone_size: .; d_call: .; v_call: TRBV5-5; j_call: TRBJ2-1; cdr3_length: 16; cdr3_aa: CASSLARGDFSDEQFF; cdr3_nt: TGTGCCAGCAGCTTGGCGAGAGGGGACTTCAGCGATGAGCAGTTCTTC
clone_size: .; d_call: .; v_call: TRBV7-9; j_call: TRBJ2-7; cdr3_length: 13; cdr3_aa: CASTQWGSYEQYF; cdr3_nt: TGTGCCAGCACTCAATGGGGGTCCTACGAGCAGTACTTC
clone_size: .; d_call: .; v_call: TRBV20-1; j_call: TRBJ1-4; cdr3_length: 13; cdr3_aa: CSASVRGNEKLFF; cdr3_nt: TGCAGTGCTAGTGTCCGGGGTAATGAAAAACTGTTTTTT
clone_size: .; d_call: .; v_call: TRBV7-2; j_call: TRBJ2-5; cdr3_length: 11; cdr3_aa: CASSSSYERYF; cdr3_nt: TGTGCCAGCAGCTCGTCCTACGAGCGATACTTC
clone_size: .; d_call: .; v_call: TRBV11-3; j_call: TRBJ2-1; cdr3_length: 15; cdr3_aa: CASSTKPGERTKQFF; cdr3_nt: TGTGCCAGCAGCACCAAACCGGGGGAGCGAACCAAGCAGTTCTTC
clone_size: few; d_call: TRBD1; v_call: TRBV25-1; j_call: TRBJ2-7; cdr3_length: 18; cdr3_aa: CASSLRLLGPGGIYEQYF; cdr3_nt: TGTGCCAGCAGCCTAAGGCTTCTCGGGCCAGGGGGTATCTACGAGCAGTACTTC
clone_size: .; d_call: .; v_call: TRBV20-1; j_call: TRBJ2-5; cdr3_length: 17; cdr3_aa: CSAPRGRDTVGEETQYF; cdr3_nt: TGCAGTGCCCCACGGGGAAGGGACACAGTGGGTGAGGAGACCCAGTACTTC
clone_size: few; d_call: TRBD2; v_call: TRBV29-1; j_call: TRBJ2-7; cdr3_length: 12; cdr3_aa: CSGTGTSNEQYF; cdr3_nt: TGCAGTGGTACCGGGACTAGTAATGAGCAGTACTTC
clone_size: few; d_call: TRBD1; v_call: TRBV7-3; j_call: TRBJ1-4; cdr3_length: 16; cdr3_aa: CAAQTGKTAANEKLFF; cdr3_nt: TGTGCCGCGCAGACAGGGAAAACTGCGGCTAATGAAAAACTGTTTTTT
clone_size: many; d_call: TRBD2; v_call: TRBV28; j_call: TRBJ2-3; cdr3_length: 15; cdr3_aa: CASSLAGGRTDTQYF; cdr3_nt: TGTGCCAGCAGTTTAGCGGGAGGCAGAACAGATACGCAGTATTTT
clone_size: .; d_call: .; v_call: TRBV20-1; j_call: TRBJ2-7; cdr3_length: 11; cdr3_aa: CSAVSTYEQYF; cdr3_nt: TGCAGTGCTGTTTCGACCTACGAGCAGTACTTC
clone_size: once; d_call: TRBD1; v_call: TRBV20-1; j_call: TRBJ2-3; cdr3_length: 16; cdr3_aa: CSARDPGQGNTDTQYF; cdr3_nt: TGCAGTGCTAGAGACCCGGGACAGGGTAACACAGATACGCAGTATTTT
clone_size: .; d_call: TRBD1; v_call: TRBV9; j_call: TRBJ2-7; cdr3_length: 15; cdr3_aa: CASSARDSPVGEQYF; cdr3_nt: TGTGCCAGCAGCGCACGGGACAGTCCAGTTGGGGAGCAGTACTTC
clone_size: few; d_call: .; v_call: TRBV6-2/TRBV6-3; j_call: TRBJ2-7; cdr3_length: 16; cdr3_aa: CASSTGWGSPSYEQYF; cdr3_nt: TGTGCCAGCAGCACCGGCTGGGGCAGCCCCTCCTACGAGCAGTACTTC
clone_size: few; d_call: TRBD1; v_call: TRBV7-2; j_call: TRBJ2-5; cdr3_length: 14; cdr3_aa: CASSFPTGEETQYF; cdr3_nt: TGTGCCAGCAGCTTTCCGACAGGGGAAGAGACCCAGTACTTC
clone_size: .; d_call: TRBD2; v_call: TRBV6-1; j_call: TRBJ2-7; cdr3_length: 16; cdr3_aa: CASSEAASGAYYEQYF; cdr3_nt: TGTGCCAGCAGTGAAGCGGCTAGCGGGGCATACTACGAGCAGTACTTC
clone_size: .; d_call: TRBD1; v_call: TRBV20-1; j_call: TRBJ1-6; cdr3_length: 16; cdr3_aa: CSALPLDRASTSPLHF; cdr3_nt: TGCAGTGCCCTCCCGCTCGACAGGGCTTCCACTTCACCCCTCCACTTT
clone_size: few; d_call: .; v_call: TRBV4-1; j_call: TRBJ2-3; cdr3_length: 15; cdr3_aa: CASSPGQTTTDTQYF; cdr3_nt: TGCGCCAGCAGTCCCGGGCAGACTACCACAGATACGCAGTATTTT
clone_size: few; d_call: .; v_call: TRBV20-1; j_call: TRBJ2-7; cdr3_length: 12; cdr3_aa: CSAGKQGYEQYF; cdr3_nt: TGCAGTGCTGGAAAACAGGGTTACGAGCAGTACTTC
clone_size: .; d_call: .; v_call: TRBV3-1; j_call: TRBJ1-4; cdr3_length: 14; cdr3_aa: CASSHRDTPEKLFF; cdr3_nt: TGTGCCAGCAGCCACCGGGACACTCCCGAAAAACTGTTTTTT
clone_size: .; d_call: .; v_call: TRBV6-1; j_call: TRBJ2-5; cdr3_length: 13; cdr3_aa: CASSESRHEEQYF; cdr3_nt: TGTGCCAGCAGTGAATCCCGACATGAAGAGCAGTACTTC
clone_size: .; d_call: TRBD2; v_call: TRBV7-2; j_call: TRBJ2-7; cdr3_length: 15; cdr3_aa: CASSLASGGAHEQYF; cdr3_nt: TGTGCCAGCAGCTTAGCTAGCGGGGGGGCTCACGAGCAGTACTTC
clone_size: .; d_call: .; v_call: TRBV20-1; j_call: TRBJ1-1; cdr3_length: 15; cdr3_aa: CSAREGGISGTEAFF; cdr3_nt: TGCAGTGCTAGAGAGGGGGGAATATCGGGCACTGAAGCTTTCTTT
clone_size: .; d_call: .; v_call: TRBV28; j_call: TRBJ1-4; cdr3_length: 13; cdr3_aa: CARSPGFREKLFF; cdr3_nt: TGTGCCCGCAGCCCGGGGTTTCGAGAAAAACTGTTTTTT
clone_size: .; d_call: TRBD1; v_call: TRBV4-3; j_call: TRBJ2-2; cdr3_length: 14; cdr3_aa: CASSQGTDTGELFF; cdr3_nt: TGCGCCAGCAGCCAGGGGACAGATACCGGGGAGCTGTTTTTT
clone_size: .; d_call: TRBD2; v_call: TRBV29-1; j_call: TRBJ2-7; cdr3_length: 14; cdr3_aa: CSGGSAGGNYEQYF; cdr3_nt: TGCAGCGGGGGCTCAGCGGGAGGGAACTACGAGCAGTACTTC
clone_size: .; d_call: TRBD1; v_call: TRBV18; j_call: TRBJ2-7; cdr3_length: 17; cdr3_aa: CACSPPGGGQGIYEQYF; cdr3_nt: TGTGCCTGCTCACCACCGGGTGGGGGACAGGGAATCTACGAGCAGTACTTC